The clone carrying this T cell receptor (beta chain) was counted only a few times. Its antigen remains unknown. Germline values: CDR1 MDHEN, CDR2 SYDVKM. The CDR3 runs to 15 residues. Trimming took 6 bases from V and 4 from J; bases not matched to a gene: 8. Primers: 60 Vbeta forward and 13 Jbeta reverse. The assay was immunoSEQ multiplex PCR, and TCRdb's table has in-frame clones only and misses some. The sample records some 90,000 clones, about three quarters being singletons. The data were obtained in a study of cytomegalovirus exposure and HLA in healthy donors. Background on the study: Drawn from HLA-typed donors, 80 million to 100 million unique TCRs were held in an early data release. Overall study results and limits: Upon later analysis, HLA-associated TCR beta chains proved more clonally expanded than other, equally common chains. Links to common viral pathogens appeared, in a later analysis, for several of the most significant clusters.

Material: PBMCs. The gene calls are TRBV28 and TRBJ1-5, with 8 bases that match TRBD1. The sequence was obtained from a male donor in good health and CMV-seropositive. The CDR3 DNA reads as TGTGCCAGCAGGGACCCGGACAGGGATAATCAGCCCCAGCATTTT. Amino acid sequence: CASRDPDRDNQPQHF. Full variable domain (outside the CDR3, taken from reference TRBV28 and TRBJ1-5): DVKVTQSSRYLVKRTGEKVFLECVQDMDHENMFWYRQDPGLGLRLIYFSYDVKMKEKGDIPEGYSVSREKKERFSLILESASTNQTSMYLCASRDPDRDNQPQHFGDGTRLSIL.